Presented here are 16 T cell receptor beta chains from one specimen sequenced in a study of molecular identifiers for immune sequencing clone quantification. Each CDR3 protein gets one entry after TCRdb re-called the PCR reads with MiXCR. The sample shows 50,000 to 70,000 distinct CDR3 sequences, approximately 17% of them seen only once. Source material: naive CD8+ T cells from blood, with Jurkat cell RNA spiked in. Noted subset: FACS-sorted CD8+CD4-CCR7+CD45RA+ naive T cells. The receptors derive from a human donor in good health. Some libraries in this study had Jurkat cell RNA spiked in.

This clonotype was seen many times. The chain is built from TRBV27 and TRBJ2-5, with 13 nucleotides matching TRBD2. Germline V lookup: CDR1 MNHEY, CDR2 SMNVEV (reference sequence). The CDR3 is 16 residues long. With V trimmed by 6 bases and J by 1 base, 5 bases remained unmatched. The CDR3 sequence is CASRPGTSGIQETQYF. CDR3 nucleotides: TGTGCCAGCAGACCAGGGACTAGCGGGATCCAAGAGACCCAGTACTTC.

This clonotype occurred many times. Here the CDR3 DNA reads TGTGCCTGGAGTCAACTAGCCGGCAATGAGCAGTTCTTC. It yields the protein CAWSQLAGNEQFF. The chain couples TRBV30 to TRBJ2-1; TRBD2 might be the D (6 bases). The germline V and J ends were trimmed by 2 bases and 6 bases, with 11 bases remaining between them. Germline values: CDR1 GTSNPN, CDR2 SVGIG (reference sequence). This CDR3 contains 13 residues.

This clonotype was detected ten times or more. The chain carries TRBV20-1 and TRBJ1-4; 9 bases are shared with TRBD1. Germline values: CDR1 DFQATT, CDR2 SNEGSKA (reference sequence). The CDR3 spans 13 residues. V shed 5 bases and J 7 bases; nucleotides not matched to a gene: 5. CDR3 region: CSAGGQGGEKLFF. CDR3 coding DNA: TGCAGTGCTGGGGGACAGGGCGGTGAAAAACTGTTTTTT.

This clonotype was seen many times. The chain has TRBV3-1 and TRBJ2-2, with D tentatively TRBD2 (5 bases). V lost 1 base, J lost 6 bases, and 15 bases lay in between. The CDR3 is 16 amino acids. Germline V gene sequence: CDR1 LGHDT, CDR2 YNNKEL (reference sequence). The CDR3 here is CASSQVRADGAGELFF. The CDR3 coding sequence is TGTGCCAGCAGCCAAGTAAGGGCCGACGGGGCCGGGGAGCTGTTTTTT.

Remarks on this clonotype: A much larger clone differs from this one at a single base, so this may be a read error. V gene TRBV15 combines with J gene TRBJ1-5; D gene unclear. The CDR3 is 12 amino acids. CDR1 is LNHNV, CDR2 YYDKDF, per germline (reference sequence). CDR3 nucleotides: TGTGCCACCAGCCCGAGCAATCAGCCCCGGCATTTT. Its protein is CATSPSNQPRHF.

This clonotype was seen many times. The chain combines TRBV27 with TRBJ2-4; perhaps TRBD2 as D (6 bases). The CDR3 is 18 residues long. V was clipped by 2 bases and J by 1 base, with 18 bases between them. Germline CDR1 MNHEY, CDR2 SMNVEV (reference sequence). As DNA, the CDR3 is TGTGCCAGCAGTTTAATAGGTGCGGGCGGGATCGCCAAAAACATTCAGTACTTC. This gives the protein CASSLIGAGGIAKNIQYF.

This clonotype came up many times. This chain connects TRBV28 to TRBJ2-5; 14 bases are a match to TRBD2. The CDR3 consists of 18 residues. V gave up 4 bases and J gave up 4 bases; unmatched junction bases: 11. Germline V gene data show CDR1 as MDHEN and CDR2 as SYDVKM. The CDR3 here is CASSYRRVGLAGGETQYF. The CDR3 coding sequence is TGTGCCAGCAGTTACCGCCGCGTTGGACTAGCGGGAGGAGAGACCCAGTACTTC.

In this sample, this clonotype turned up many times. The chain's CDR3 is CSARDSAYSTYEQYF. CDR3 nucleotide sequence: TGCAGTGCTAGAGATAGCGCGTACTCCACCTACGAGCAGTACTTC. The chain joins TRBV20-1 to TRBJ2-7, with D perhaps TRBD2 (5 bases). Germline CDR1 is DFQATT and CDR2 is SNEGSKA (reference sequence). The CDR3 totals 15 residues. V lost 0 bases, J lost 2 bases, and 14 bases lay in between.

This clonotype was counted ten times or more. This chain connects TRBV7-9 to TRBJ2-7, with D unclear. The ends were cut back, 4 bases at V and 0 bases at J, with 22 bases in the middle. CDR1 and CDR2 (germline): SEHNR, FQNEAQ (reference sequence). CDR3 length: 18 amino acids. The CDR3 DNA sequence: TGTGCCAGCAGCTCCGCGGTTGCCAGGACCCGCTACTCCTACGAGCAGTACTTC. This translates into CASSSAVARTRYSYEQYF.

This clonotype was seen at least ten times. The chain couples TRBV14 to TRBJ2-1, with unresolved D. The length of the CDR3 is 12 residues. CDR1 and CDR2 from the germline V gene are SGHDN and FVKESK. With 1 base removed from V and 7 bases from J, the gap between germline ends came to 5 bases. CDR3 nucleotide sequence: TGTGCCAGCAGCCAAGTAACGAATGAGCAGTTCTTC. Protein product: CASSQVTNEQFF. Complete variable domain (other parts from reference TRBV14 and TRBJ2-1): EAGVTQFPSHSVIEKGQTVTLRCDPISGHDNLYWYRRVMGKEIKFLLHFVKESKQDESGMPNNRFLAERTGGTYSTLKVQPAELEDSGVYFCASSQVTNEQFFGPGTRLTVL.

At least ten counts were recorded for this clonotype. This sequence may be a read error, since a much larger clone differs from it by one base. V gene TRBV4-1 combines with J gene TRBJ2-1; TRBD2 is a possible D gene (5 bases). This CDR3 spans 15 amino acids. Germline CDR1 is MGHRA and CDR2 is YSYEKL. The CDR3 here is CVSSPPGGSYNEQFF. The CDR3 bases are TGCGTCAGCAGCCCCCCGGGCGGGTCCTACAATGAGCAGTTCTTC.

This clonotype was counted only a few times. The junction departs from germline at one end; a sequencing error may be responsible. The chain is built from TRBV4-2 and TRBJ2-7, with 14 bases matching TRBD2. This CDR3 contains 15 residues. From germline, CDR1 is LGHNA and CDR2 YNFKEQ. The CDR3 DNA follows: TGTACCAGCAGCCAAGAGGGACTAGCGGGAGACGAGCAGTACTTC. It yields the protein CTSSQEGLAGDEQYF.

This clonotype was counted between two and nine times. The chain employs TRBV24-1 and TRBJ2-5; a weak D match, TRBD1 (5 bases). This CDR3 spans 13 amino acids. CDR1 and CDR2 from the germline V gene are KGHDR and SFDVKD. V lost 7 bases and J 9 bases, leaving 17 bases between the germline ends. The chain's CDR3 is CATRDAGQGAQYF. CDR3 DNA: TGTGCCACCAGGGACGCCGGTCAAGGGGCCCAGTACTTC.

About this clonotype itself: This may arise from a read error, as a much more abundant clone is one base away. The rearrangement uses TRBV19 and TRBJ2-7; D is ambiguous. Looked up from germline, CDR1 is LNHDA and CDR2 is SQIVND (reference sequence). The V gene lost 1 base and the J gene lost 5 bases, with 15 bases spanning the gap. The CDR3 covers 15 residues. DNA of the CDR3: TGTGCCAGTAGTATAGTTATAGTACGGGTCCACGAGCAGTACTTC. Translating gives CASSIVIVRVHEQYF.

This clonotype has more than one count but fewer than ten. The chain is built from TRBV4-1 and TRBJ2-7; D possibly uses TRBD1 or TRBD2 (6 bases each). V was cut by 0 bases and J by 3 bases, with 15 bases left in between. CDR1 is MGHRA, CDR2 YSYEKL, per germline. The CDR3 consists of 16 residues. CDR3 nucleotides: TGCGCCAGCAGCCAAGAGGCGGGACACCTCGGCTACGAGCAGTACTTC. Translation: CASSQEAGHLGYEQYF.

This clonotype has ten or more counts. This chain uses TRBV4-1 with TRBJ2-5, with 12 nucleotides matching TRBD2. V shed 4 bases, J shed 7 bases, and the junction held 4 bases outside the gene matches. In germline, CDR1 is MGHRA, CDR2 YSYEKL. The CDR3 extends over 14 amino acids. CDR3 residues: CASSPLAGGRTQYF. In DNA, the CDR3 is TGCGCCAGCAGCCCCCTAGCGGGAGGGAGGACCCAGTACTTC.